Included here is one T cell receptor beta chain sequence, with context. This clonotype has a handful of counts. There is no known antigen for this receptor. No much larger clonotype is one base removed from it; base qualities were not supplied. The sample belongs to a study of T-cell reconstitution after alpha-beta-depleted transplantation in children (dated by TCRdb to about 2016). Concerning the study at large: The study quantitatively tracked T-cell immune reconstitution after TCRalphabeta/CD19-depleted allogeneic hematopoietic cell transplantation in children using TCR repertoire profiling. What the study reported, not specific to this receptor: The high TCRbeta diversity at day 60 in some patients was ascribed to recipient T cells and intrathymic progenitors that had survived conditioning. Over the following months the frequencies of hyperexpanded clones went down, and after one year T-cell counts and TCRbeta diversity were mostly credited to newly produced T cells. The apparently early alphabetaT-cell count recovery about two months after transplant was reportedly dependent on only several hundred rapidly expanded clones derived from non-depleted graft cells.

The sample's treatment or condition label, in plain terms: allogeneic hematopoietic cell transplantation with graft depleted of TCRalphabeta T cells and CD19 B cells. Transplant recipients were children who received TCRalphabeta/CD19-depleted allogeneic hematopoietic cell grafts. Libraries were built with PCR. TCRdb names Illumina HiSeq 2500 as the instrument used. TCR library preparation used molecular barcoding, with unique molecular identifiers applied to normalize quantification of the TCRbeta repertoire. The public reads were quality trimmed at Q25 with fastp and then assembled into clones with MiXCR by TCRdb, keeping productive beta chains. When rows share a CDR3 protein, they turn into one entry using the most common DNA and genes. The sample contains about 290,000 distinct CDR3 sequences, roughly 7.8% of them found a single time. About 8.2% of the sample lies in the top ten. The CDR3 goes from the cysteine to the phenylalanine over 16 residues. Only the CDR3 region is kept as DNA, spanning 48 bases read in frame from base 1. At the junction V is shortened by 0 bases and J by 5 bases, with 18 bases in between. The germline V gene supplies CDR1 SGHRS and CDR2 YFSETQ.

The source material was peripheral blood, sampled 360 days after TCRalphabeta/CD19-depleted stem cell transplant. This chain is built from TRBV5-1 and TRBJ2-7; TRBD2 is possibly the D segment (6 matching bases). This receptor was taken from a female patient younger than 10 who had a stem cell transplant for Fanconi anemia, so the T cells may come from the graft donor. CDR3 reads: CASSLVFPTRRDEQYF. The nucleotide sequence reads TGCGCCAGCAGCTTGGTTTTCCCGACTAGAAGGGACGAGCAGTACTTC.